These 23 T cell receptor beta chains came from one sample sequenced in a study of cytomegalovirus exposure and HLA in healthy donors. Vbeta (60) and Jbeta (13) primers were used in the PCR. Generated by immunoSEQ multiplex PCR, the TCRdb table keeps only in-frame clones and is missing some. The data show fewer than 250,000 clones, with more than 75% seen just once and 1% to 1.5% held by the top ten. The sample was PBMCs. The receptors derive from a human donor in good health.

The chain recombines TRBV28 with TRBJ2-7; TRBD2 agrees at 9 bases. The CDR3 totals 16 residues. Germline CDR1 is MDHEN and CDR2 is SYDVKM. J gave up 2 bases and V 4 bases, and 9 bases lay outside the gene matches. In DNA, the CDR3 is TGTGCCAGCAGTTCCGTTAGCGGGAGTCGCGCCTACGAGCAGTACTTC. It is translated as CASSSVSGSRAYEQYF.

The chain employs TRBV5-1 and TRBJ1-3; perhaps TRBD1 as D (6 bases). With 0 bases removed from V and 4 bases from J, the gap between germline ends came to 11 bases. Germline CDR1 reads SGHRS; CDR2 reads YFSETQ. The CDR3 runs to 15 residues. CDR3 in DNA: TGCGCCAGCAGCTTGGAAGGGGGAGTGGGAAACACCATATATTTT. Its translation is CASSLEGGVGNTIYF. The full variable domain, its missing parts supplied by reference TRBV5-1 and TRBJ1-3, is KAGVTQTPRYLIKTRGQQVTLSCSPISGHRSVSWYQQTPGQGLQFLFEYFSETQRNKGNFPGRFSGRQFSNSRSEMNVSTLELGDSALYLCASSLEGGVGNTIYFGEGSWLTVV.

The chain joins TRBV27 to TRBJ1-1; possibly TRBD1 for D (6 bases). Trimming cost V 6 bases and J 0 bases, with 14 bases left between them. There are 15 residues in the CDR3. Germline V lookup: CDR1 MNHEY, CDR2 SMNVEV (reference sequence). The CDR3 coding sequence is TGTGCCAGCAGCGAAGACAGGTTACTGAACACTGAAGCTTTCTTT. It yields the protein CASSEDRLLNTEAFF.

This chain links TRBV28 with TRBJ2-3, with TRBD1 matching 10 bases. Germline CDR1 reads MDHEN; CDR2 reads SYDVKM. This CDR3 is built from 15 residues. V was pared by 7 bases and J by 5 bases, with 9 bases of the junction left unmatched. The CDR3 protein is CASKLGDRGLDTQYF. CDR3 DNA sequence: TGTGCCAGCAAGTTGGGGGACAGGGGCTTAGATACGCAGTATTTT.

The chain joins TRBV5-1 to TRBJ2-1, with 10 nucleotides matching TRBD2. V trimming: 0 bases; J trimming: 10 bases; junction bases outside the gene matches: 7. This CDR3 is built from 15 residues. Germline-derived CDR1 and CDR2 are SGHRS and YFSETQ. The CDR3 DNA sequence: TGCGCCAGCAGCTTGGTCCTAGCGGGAGCTCCGGAGCAGTTCTTC. It is translated as CASSLVLAGAPEQFF.

The V call is TRBV5-1, the J call TRBJ1-1; 12 positions agree with TRBD1. The CDR3 is 17 residues long. Unmatched junction bases numbered 10, after V lost 4 bases and J lost 3 bases. Germline CDR1 and CDR2: SGHRS and YFSETQ. For the CDR3, the DNA is TGCGCCAGCAGCCCAAGGGACAGGGGGCGCCGGGACACTGAAGCTTTCTTT. As protein: CASSPRDRGRRDTEAFF. The variable domain in full, completed from reference TRBV5-1 and TRBJ1-1, reads KAGVTQTPRYLIKTRGQQVTLSCSPISGHRSVSWYQQTPGQGLQFLFEYFSETQRNKGNFPGRFSGRQFSNSRSEMNVSTLELGDSALYLCASSPRDRGRRDTEAFFGQGTRLTVV.

The chain links TRBV6-5 to TRBJ1-5; unclear D gene. The V gene's germline CDR1 is MNHEY and CDR2 SVGAGI. V was clipped by 2 bases and J by 0 bases, with 11 bases between them. The CDR3 has 16 residues. CDR3 protein: CASSYGPGSSNQPQHF. The CDR3 nucleotides are TGTGCCAGCAGTTACGGTCCGGGGAGTAGCAATCAGCCCCAGCATTTT.

This clone was counted a single time. V is TRBV25-1 and J is TRBJ2-5; TRBD1 is a possible D gene (7 bases). V shed 3 bases and J shed 4 bases, with 15 bases lying between them. Germline V gene data show CDR1 as MGHDK and CDR2 as SYGVNS. CDR3 length: 15 residues. For the CDR3, the DNA is TGTGCCAGCAGTGATCTTGGCAGGGGGGTAGAGACCCAGTACTTC. Amino acids: CASSDLGRGVETQYF.

V usage is TRBV5-4 and J usage is TRBJ1-5, with D unresolved. From germline, CDR1 is SGHNT and CDR2 YYREEE (reference sequence). The ends were cut back, 0 bases at V and 7 bases at J, with 5 bases in the middle. The CDR3 extends over 12 amino acids. The CDR3 DNA reads as TGTGCCAGCAGCTTGGACGGGCAGCCCCAGCATTTT. Its protein product is CASSLDGQPQHF.

The chain has TRBV2 and TRBJ1-2; D is ambiguous. The CDR3 sequence is 14 residues long. Germline V gene lookup returns CDR1 SNHLY and CDR2 FYNNEI. Trimming shortened V by 7 bases and J by 8 bases, and 20 bases separated the two germline ends. The CDR3 reads CASMARTLLGGYTF. CDR3 in DNA: TGTGCCAGCATGGCCAGGACTTTGCTAGGAGGCTACACCTTC.

The rearrangement links TRBV19 to TRBJ1-1; the match to TRBD1 covers 9 bases. Unmatched junction bases numbered 8, after V lost 5 bases and J lost 7 bases. Germline CDR1 and CDR2: LNHDA and SQIVND (reference sequence). The CDR3 covers 14 residues. CDR3 sequence: CASSEQGAANEAFF. In DNA, the CDR3 is TGTGCCAGTAGTGAACAGGGGGCCGCAAATGAAGCTTTCTTT.

This clone was observed a handful of times. The CDR3 region has the DNA TGCGCCAGCAGCTTGGCCTCCGGGACAGGTAACTTTTACGAGCAGTACTTC. Its protein is CASSLASGTGNFYEQYF. V gene TRBV5-1 combines with J gene TRBJ2-7, with TRBD1 identical over 8 bases. Germline assignment: CDR1 SGHRS and CDR2 YFSETQ. The junction had 12 bases not matched to a gene; V was cut back by 0 bases and J by 4 bases. CDR3 length: 17 amino acids.

J is TRBJ2-3 and V is TRBV2; TRBD2 aligns across 7 bases. The CDR3 totals 11 residues. J lost 8 bases, V lost 6 bases, and 2 bases had no gene match. Germline V lookup: CDR1 SNHLY, CDR2 FYNNEI. The CDR3 coding sequence is TGTGCCAGCAGGGGGGAGGGTACGCAGTATTTT. Encoded protein: CASRGEGTQYF.

This clone appeared once. The chain is built from TRBV7-3 and TRBJ2-3; 7 nucleotides match TRBD2. After removal of 3 bases from V and 4 bases from J, the junction contained 7 bases not matched to a gene. Germline CDR1 SGHTA, CDR2 FQGTGA. This CDR3 has 15 residues. CDR3: CASSLGRARSDTQYF. Written as DNA, the CDR3 is TGTGCCAGCAGCTTGGGGAGGGCGAGGTCAGATACGCAGTATTTT.

The chain recombines TRBV28 with TRBJ2-1, with D perhaps matching TRBD2 (5 bases). Trimming cost V 2 bases and J 11 bases, with 10 bases left between them. Germline-derived CDR1 and CDR2 are MDHEN and SYDVKM. This CDR3 is built from 12 residues. CDR3 protein: CASSLQRDQQFF. The CDR3 coding sequence is TGTGCCAGCAGTTTACAGAGGGATCAGCAGTTCTTC.

The chain uses TRBV18 and TRBJ1-2; a possible D gene is TRBD1 (5 bases). This CDR3 has 15 amino acids. Trimming removed 0 bases from V and 4 bases from J, with 12 bases in between. The germline V gene encodes CDR1 KGHSH and CDR2 LQKENI. The CDR3 bases are TGTGCCAGCTCACCACCAGTCGTAGGGGCCTATGGCTACACCTTC. Its translation: CASSPPVVGAYGYTF.

This rearrangement joins TRBV7-2 to TRBJ2-7; TRBD2 agrees at 8 bases. CDR3 length equals 16 residues. V shed 1 base and J 3 bases; nucleotides not matched to a gene: 8. Germline assignment: CDR1 SGHTA and CDR2 FQGNSA. Here the CDR3 reads CASSLGLRGGIYEQYF. The CDR3 bases are TGTGCCAGCAGCTTAGGGTTACGGGGGGGCATCTACGAGCAGTACTTC.

The J gene is TRBJ2-4, the V gene TRBV6-6, with D possibly matching TRBD2 (6 bases). CDR3 length: 16 residues. V shed 0 bases and J shed 4 bases, with 13 bases lying between them. The V gene's germline CDR1 is MNHNY and CDR2 SVGAGI (reference sequence). The CDR3 coding sequence is TGTGCCAGCAGTTACTCCCGGGAGACGATAAAAAACATTCAGTACTTC. It encodes CASSYSRETIKNIQYF.

The chain is built from TRBV5-8 and TRBJ2-6; TRBD2 matches 11 bases. V gave up 7 bases and J gave up 2 bases; unmatched junction bases: 8. The CDR3 length is 17 residues. Germline V gene data show CDR1 as SGHTS and CDR2 as YDEGEE. The CDR3 DNA follows: TGTGCCAGCCCCCCACTAGCGGGAGTCGCTGGGGCCAACGTCCTGACTTTC. The encoded protein is CASPPLAGVAGANVLTF.

The V gene is TRBV29-1, the J gene TRBJ1-1; the match to TRBD1 covers 8 bases. The ends lost 5 bases at V and 3 bases at J; junction bases unmatched: 8. The CDR3 loop spans 14 amino acids. The germline gives CDR1 SQVTM, CDR2 ANQGSEA. CDR3 DNA sequence: TGCAGCGTTCGGACAGGGACATATTACACTGAAGCTTTCTTT. As protein: CSVRTGTYYTEAFF.

The chain is built from TRBV21-1 and TRBJ2-7; the D call in the table, TRBD2, was not verified against the DNA. TRBV21-1 is deemed a pseudogene. The CDR3 is 16 residues long. DNA of the CDR3: TGTGCCAGCAGCAAATACTATCGGCGGCAAGCCTACGAGCAGTACTTC. It is translated as CASSKYYRRQAYEQYF.

This chain joins TRBV7-8 and TRBJ2-7; 13 bases agree with TRBD2. This CDR3 spans 15 amino acids. Germline lookup yields CDR1 SGHVS and CDR2 FQNEAQ. The V gene end was trimmed by 3 bases and the J gene end by 4 bases; junction bases not matched to a gene: 3. The CDR3 region has the DNA TGTGCCAGCAGCTTGGGGACTAGCGGGACGTACGAGCAGTACTTC. Translating gives CASSLGTSGTYEQYF.

This chain connects TRBV7-2 to TRBJ2-3, with 13 bases that match TRBD2. This CDR3 is built from 15 residues. The J segment lost 5 bases and the V segment lost 5 bases, leaving 4 bases of the junction unmatched. From germline, CDR1 is SGHTA and CDR2 FQGNSA. The CDR3 protein is CASSTSGRALDTQYF. The CDR3 DNA is TGTGCCAGCAGCACTAGCGGGAGGGCCCTAGATACGCAGTATTTT.